The 18 T cell receptor beta chains listed next were all sequenced from one sample in a study of blood T cell repertoires in COVID-19. Some clones are missing from TCRdb's copy, which holds only in-frame ones; the method was immunoSEQ multiplex PCR. The table lists about 380,000 clones, 70% to 90% of them singletons. Sequencing was performed on PBMCs or T cells enriched from blood (not recorded which). The source is a young woman who had recovered from COVID-19.

The chain is built from TRBV6-5 and TRBJ2-7, with 14 nucleotides matching TRBD2. The CDR3 has 14 amino acids. Losses at the gene ends were 6 bases for V and 6 bases for J; bases not matched to a gene: 4. Germline-derived CDR1 and CDR2 are MNHEY and SVGAGI. The CDR3 coding sequence is TGTGCCAGCAGCCGACTAGCGGGGGGGGGCGAGCAGTACTTC. Protein sequence: CASSRLAGGGEQYF.

V and J are TRBV10-3 and TRBJ1-1, with D maybe TRBD1 (5 bases). Germline CDR1 is ENHRY and CDR2 is SYGVKD. The CDR3 spans 13 residues. Between the trimmed V and J ends, which lost 4 bases and 3 bases, there was a span of 9 bases. In DNA form, the CDR3 reads TGTGCCATCAGTGTGGGGCGCGACACTGAAGCTTTCTTT. Its protein is CAISVGRDTEAFF.

This sequence joins TRBV6-4 and TRBJ1-1, with 9 nucleotides matching TRBD1. With 3 bases clipped from V and 10 bases from J, the junction kept 6 bases outside the gene matches. This CDR3 is 13 amino acids long. CDR1 is MRHNA, CDR2 SNTAGT, per germline. Here the CDR3 DNA reads TGTGCCAGCAGTGAAAGACAGGGGGAGTCAGCTTTCTTT. Its protein is CASSERQGESAFF.

The rearrangement joins TRBV5-1 to TRBJ2-6; D remains unclear. The V gene lost 0 bases and the J gene lost 4 bases, with 14 bases spanning the gap. The germline V gene encodes CDR1 SGHRS and CDR2 YFSETQ. CDR3 size: 17 residues. In DNA, the CDR3 is TGCGCCAGCAGCTTGGTGGGCCTCGGATCCGGGGCCAACGTCCTGACTTTC. Protein: CASSLVGLGSGANVLTF.

This chain uses TRBV5-4 with TRBJ1-6, with D tentatively TRBD1 (5 bases). Germline CDR1 SGHNT, CDR2 YYREEE (reference sequence). The CDR3 length is 15 residues. Trimming pared 0 bases from V and 8 bases from J, leaving 12 bases between. CDR3 sequence (DNA): TGTGCCAGCAGCTTGGATAGGGGCTCCCATTCACCCCTCCACTTT. It specifies CASSLDRGSHSPLHF.

The J gene is TRBJ1-6, the V gene TRBV9, with 7 positions matching TRBD1. The CDR3 extends over 19 amino acids. Germline CDR1 reads SGDLS; CDR2 reads YYNGEE. After removal of 3 bases from V and 0 bases from J, the junction contained 12 bases not matched to a gene. The CDR3 DNA sequence: TGTGCCAGCAGCGCCCAGATTCCGGGACAGAGCTCCTATAATTCACCCCTCCACTTT. Translated, it gives CASSAQIPGQSSYNSPLHF.

This sequence joins TRBV9 and TRBJ2-7; D not resolved. CDR1 SGDLS and CDR2 YYNGEE come from the germline V gene. CDR3 size: 13 residues. V dropped 4 bases and J dropped 3 bases, with 11 bases sitting between them. CDR3 loop: CASSTFPGYEQYF. CDR3 DNA: TGTGCCAGCAGCACATTTCCGGGCTACGAGCAGTACTTC.

The J gene is TRBJ2-4, the V gene TRBV3-1 (or the pseudogene TRBV3-2); 8 bases agree with TRBD2. The CDR3 covers 14 residues. The germline V gene has CDR1 LGHDT and CDR2 YNNKEL (reference sequence). J was trimmed by 9 bases and V by 0 bases; bases with no gene match: 4. Here the CDR3 reads CASSQDGGAFIQYF. Here the CDR3 DNA reads TGTGCCAGCAGCCAAGACGGGGGGGCGTTCATTCAGTACTTC.

The chain is built from TRBV19 and TRBJ1-1, with 9 bases aligning to TRBD1. CDR3 size: 16 residues. V lost 3 bases and J lost 1; bases outside the gene matches: 6. The germline V gene encodes CDR1 LNHDA and CDR2 SQIVND (reference sequence). CDR3 sequence: CASSILPGQGNTEAFF. CDR3 sequence (DNA): TGTGCCAGTAGTATCCTTCCGGGACAGGGGAACACTGAAGCTTTCTTT. Using reference TRBV19 and TRBJ1-1 for the parts outside the CDR3, the full variable domain is DGGITQSPKYLFRKEGQNVTLSCEQNLNHDAMYWYRQDPGQGLRLIYYSQIVNDFQKGDIAEGYSVSREKKESFPLTVTSAQKNPTAFYLCASSILPGQGNTEAFFGQGTRLTVV.

This clone has a single count. The chain carries TRBV18 and TRBJ1-1; 8 bases agree with TRBD1. Germline values: CDR1 KGHSH, CDR2 LQKENI. This CDR3 spans 13 amino acids. Trimming at V came to 2 bases and at J to 10 bases, leaving 6 bases not matched to a gene. CDR3: CASSPTLGQGAFF. The CDR3 nucleotides read TGTGCCAGCTCACCAACCTTAGGACAGGGAGCTTTCTTT.

V is TRBV6-5 and J is TRBJ2-5; D perhaps matches TRBD2 (5 bases). Trimming pared 0 bases from V and 5 bases from J, leaving 13 bases between. The germline gives CDR1 MNHEY, CDR2 SVGAGI. This CDR3 has 15 amino acids. This chain's CDR3 is CASSYSSGIRETQYF. In nucleotides, the CDR3 is TGTGCCAGCAGTTACTCTTCGGGGATTAGGGAGACCCAGTACTTC.

This chain joins TRBV6-2 or TRBV6-3 and TRBJ1-2; D is unclear. Germline CDR1 MNHEY, CDR2 SVGEGT. Trimming stripped 2 bases from V and 1 base from J, with 11 bases between. The CDR3 totals 15 residues. CDR3 region: CASSYLPGINYGYTF. The CDR3, as DNA: TGTGCCAGCAGTTACCTGCCAGGAATTAACTATGGCTACACCTTC.

This CDR3 reads CASRDRNNSPLHF. The CDR3 DNA reads TGTGCCAGCAGGGACAGAAATAATTCACCCCTCCACTTT. V usage is TRBV6-5 and J usage is TRBJ1-6; tentative D call: TRBD1 (6 bases). This CDR3 comprises 13 residues. V was pared by 6 bases and J by 5 bases, with 8 bases between. Germline CDR1 reads MNHEY; CDR2 reads SVGAGI.

This chain uses TRBV6-5 with TRBJ1-3; maybe TRBD1 (6 bases). CDR1 and CDR2 from the germline V gene are MNHEY and SVGAGI. The germline V and J ends were trimmed by 0 bases and 4 bases, with 13 bases remaining between them. The CDR3 is made up of 16 amino acids. The CDR3 DNA reads TGTGCCAGCAGTTACTCCAGGGGAAACCTAGGAAACACCATATATTTT. The encoded protein is CASSYSRGNLGNTIYF.

V and J are TRBV6-5 and TRBJ2-5, with 9 bases fitting TRBD2. J gave up 3 bases and V 0 bases, and 5 bases lay outside the gene matches. Germline V gene sequence: CDR1 MNHEY, CDR2 SVGAGI. This CDR3 comprises 16 residues. The CDR3 loop is CASSYSGSSGEETQYF. Here the CDR3 DNA reads TGTGCCAGCAGTTACTCTGGGTCTAGCGGGGAAGAGACCCAGTACTTC.

This chain connects TRBV7-9 to TRBJ1-1; possibly TRBD1 for D (6 bases). Germline CDR1 and CDR2: SEHNR and FQNEAQ (reference sequence). The germline V and J ends were trimmed by 2 bases and 3 bases, with 16 bases remaining between them. This CDR3 region has 16 residues. CDR3 region: CASSLSGGRLDTEAFF. CDR3 DNA: TGTGCCAGCAGCTTATCCGGGGGGCGGCTAGACACTGAAGCTTTCTTT.

This chain uses TRBV9 with TRBJ2-2; D perhaps matches TRBD1 (6 bases). CDR1 SGDLS and CDR2 YYNGEE come from the germline V gene. The CDR3 is 14 amino acids. Trimming removed 4 bases from V and 6 bases from J, with 13 bases in between. The CDR3 sequence: CASSPDSGPGELFF. CDR3 coding DNA: TGTGCCAGCAGCCCGGACAGCGGACCCGGGGAGCTGTTTTTT.

The rearrangement uses TRBV7-9 and TRBJ2-7; no firm D call. Germline values: CDR1 SEHNR, CDR2 FQNEAQ (reference sequence). Trimming removed 1 base at V and 2 bases at J, with 12 bases between. The CDR3 spans 15 residues. CDR3 sequence reads: CASSLGGGSAYEQYF. Here the CDR3 DNA reads TGTGCCAGCAGCTTAGGCGGCGGTTCTGCCTACGAGCAGTACTTC.